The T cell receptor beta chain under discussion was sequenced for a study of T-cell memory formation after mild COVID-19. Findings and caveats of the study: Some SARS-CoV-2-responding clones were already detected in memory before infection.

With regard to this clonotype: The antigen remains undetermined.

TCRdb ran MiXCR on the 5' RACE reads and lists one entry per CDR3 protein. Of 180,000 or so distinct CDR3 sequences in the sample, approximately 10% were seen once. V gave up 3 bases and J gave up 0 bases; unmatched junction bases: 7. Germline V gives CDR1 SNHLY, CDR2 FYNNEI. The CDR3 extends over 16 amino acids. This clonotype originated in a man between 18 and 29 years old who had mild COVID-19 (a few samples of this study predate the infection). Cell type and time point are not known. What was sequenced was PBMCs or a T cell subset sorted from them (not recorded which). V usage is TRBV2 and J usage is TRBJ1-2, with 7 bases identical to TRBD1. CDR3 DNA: TGTGCCAGCAGTGACTGGCAGGGGGGTACTAACTATGGCTACACCTTC. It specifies CASSDWQGGTNYGYTF.